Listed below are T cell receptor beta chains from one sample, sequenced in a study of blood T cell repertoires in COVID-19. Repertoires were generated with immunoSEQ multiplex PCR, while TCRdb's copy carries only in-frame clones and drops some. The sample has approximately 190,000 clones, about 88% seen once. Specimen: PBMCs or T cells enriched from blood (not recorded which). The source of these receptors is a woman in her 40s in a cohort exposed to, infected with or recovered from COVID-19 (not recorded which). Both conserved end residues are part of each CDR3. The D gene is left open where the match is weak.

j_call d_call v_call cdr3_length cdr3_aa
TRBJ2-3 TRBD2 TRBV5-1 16 CASSLAGGGLTDTQYF
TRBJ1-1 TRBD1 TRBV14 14 CAGSLTRTGGTAFF
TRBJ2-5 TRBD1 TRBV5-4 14 CASSLGGQQETQYF
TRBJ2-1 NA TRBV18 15 CASSPLRGSGNEQFF
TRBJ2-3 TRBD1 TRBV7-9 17 CASSPRGTTGGRDTQYF
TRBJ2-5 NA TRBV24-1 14 CATSSSGEGETQYF
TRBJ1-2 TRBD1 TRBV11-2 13 CASSFGTVYGYTF
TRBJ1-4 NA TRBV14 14 CASSQQGSREKLFF
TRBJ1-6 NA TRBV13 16 CASSRNSGLLNSPLHF
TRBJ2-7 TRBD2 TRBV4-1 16 CASSQDTGGLLYEQYF
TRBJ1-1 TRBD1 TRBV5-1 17 CASSLAGGRGRNTEAFF
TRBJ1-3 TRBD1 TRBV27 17 CASSRDRGPSSGNTIYF
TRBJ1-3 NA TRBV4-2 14 CASSQGEGIDTIYF
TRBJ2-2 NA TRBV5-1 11 CASGPTGELFF
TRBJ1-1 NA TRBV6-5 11 CAVSQGTEAFF
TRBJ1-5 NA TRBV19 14 CASSIIAGPQPQHF
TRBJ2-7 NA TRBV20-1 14 CSASKGAATYEQYF
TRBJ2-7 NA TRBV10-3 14 CAISDSDRAYEQYF
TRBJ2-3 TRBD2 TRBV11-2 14 CASSLSGDTDTQYF
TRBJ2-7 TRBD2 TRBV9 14 CASSVDPSGSEQYF
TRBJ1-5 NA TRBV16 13 CASSQYLNQPQHF
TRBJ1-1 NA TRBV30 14 CAWNEDRANTEAFF
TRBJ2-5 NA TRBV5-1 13 CASSGLGQETQYF
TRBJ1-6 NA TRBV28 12 CASTPPRGPLHF
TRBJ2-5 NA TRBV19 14 CASSTSTVQETQYF
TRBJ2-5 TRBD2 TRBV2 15 CASRREGRTQETQYF
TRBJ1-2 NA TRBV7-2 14 CASSLEGAGAGYTF
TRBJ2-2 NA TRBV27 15 CASSLGRAFTGELFF
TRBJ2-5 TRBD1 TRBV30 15 CASYSPGRGPETQYF
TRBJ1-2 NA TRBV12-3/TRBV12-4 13 CASSLGLNYGYTF
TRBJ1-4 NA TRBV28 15 CASSRRVTKSEKLFF
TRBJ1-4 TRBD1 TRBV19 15 CASSIEQGRNEKLFF
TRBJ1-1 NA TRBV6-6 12 CASSPMNTEAFF
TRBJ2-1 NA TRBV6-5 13 CASSYSGSNEQFF
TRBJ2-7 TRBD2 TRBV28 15 CASSPSLAAPYEQYF
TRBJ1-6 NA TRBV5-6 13 CASKDTYNSPLHF
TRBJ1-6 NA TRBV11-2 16 CASNSQGIVGNSPLHF
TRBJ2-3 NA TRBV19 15 CASSIVAGGTDTQYF
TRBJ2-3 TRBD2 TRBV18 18 CASSPESAGGTDPNTQYF
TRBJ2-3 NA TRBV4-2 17 CASSQAPTQGGTDTQYF
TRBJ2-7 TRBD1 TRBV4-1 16 CASSQDPPGGAGEQYF
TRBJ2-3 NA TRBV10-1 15 CASSEFETSTDTQYF
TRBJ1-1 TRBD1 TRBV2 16 CASSEALGTGDAEAFF